This paragraph reports one T cell receptor beta chain. The data originate from a study of blood T cell repertoires in COVID-19. Study as a whole: COVID-19 samples from acute and convalescent phases originated in the United States, Italy and Spain. Nucleic acid was either cDNA or gDNA, and it came from T cells, B-cell-depleted T cells, or PBMCs.

One Seattle source followed patients from active infection through their disease course. Germline CDR1 reads SGHAT; CDR2 reads FQNNGV. The CDR3 consists of 15 residues. The V segment lost 2 bases and the J segment 8 bases; nucleotides outside the gene matches: 10. Assay: immunoSEQ multiplex PCR; the TCRdb copy retains only in-frame clones and omits some. Seen here are 160,000 or so clones, 85% to 95% observed once, and the top ten hold around 2%. The V call is TRBV11-2, the J call TRBJ1-2; 8 bases are a match to TRBD1. The TCR sequence derives from a woman between 55 and 75 years old with COVID-19, enrolled during active disease. The sequenced sample consisted of peripheral blood. DNA for the CDR3: TGTGCCAGCAGCTTAAATCCTCAGGGGGCGGGCGGCTACACCTTC. The encoded protein is CASSLNPQGAGGYTF.